These 2 T cell receptor beta chains originate from one sample sequenced in a study of Ad26.COV2.S vaccination and SARS-CoV-2 variants. Produced via immunoSEQ multiplex PCR; TCRdb's table is partial and in-frame only. The sample lists 380,000 or so clones; 83% were seen once. Treatment defined: 15 to 20 received Ad26.COV2.S at low or high dose, single or two shots; about 5 received placebo; per-sample allocation not given. Sampling happened 63 days after the first vaccine or placebo injection. The sequenced sample was peripheral blood, obtained in a trial of Ad26.COV2.S vaccine versus placebo. The receptors were sampled from a person between 18 and 65 years old who received the Ad26.COV2.S COVID-19 vaccine or a placebo.

This CDR3 reads CARTLPGQGHQPQHF. CDR3 DNA: TGTGCCAGAACCCTCCCGGGACAGGGGCATCAGCCCCAGCATTTT. The chain links TRBV5-3 to TRBJ1-5, with 10 nucleotides matching TRBD1. Being an ORF, TRBV5-3 has a function that is uncertain. V lost 6 bases, J lost 5 bases, and 8 bases stayed unmatched. This CDR3 is built from 15 residues.

V and J are TRBV4-1 and TRBJ2-1; 7 bases align to TRBD2. The CDR3 runs 15 residues. Germline CDR1 MGHRA, CDR2 YSYEKL. J gave up 9 bases and V 3 bases, and 11 bases lay outside the gene matches. CDR3 coding DNA: TGCGCCAGCAGCCAGGCCGGGACTATCTCTATTGAGCAGTTCTTC. Its translation is CASSQAGTISIEQFF.